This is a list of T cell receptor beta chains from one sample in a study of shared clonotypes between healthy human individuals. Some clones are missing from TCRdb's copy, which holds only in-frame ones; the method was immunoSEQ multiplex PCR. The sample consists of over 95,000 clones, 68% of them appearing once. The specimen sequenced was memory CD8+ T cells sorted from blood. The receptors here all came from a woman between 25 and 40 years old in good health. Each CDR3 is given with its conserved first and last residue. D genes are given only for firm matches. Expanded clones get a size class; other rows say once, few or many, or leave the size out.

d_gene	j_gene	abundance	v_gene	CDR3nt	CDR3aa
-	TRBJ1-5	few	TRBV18	TGTGCCAGCTCCCCCACCCGTTATAGCAATCAGCCCCAGCATTTT	CASSPTRYSNQPQHF
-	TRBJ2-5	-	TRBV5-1	TGCGCCAGCAGCAGGGAAACAGAGACCCAGTACTTC	CASSRETETQYF
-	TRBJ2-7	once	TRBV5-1	TGCGCCAGCAGCTCCGGGACTCAACCCTACGAGCAGTACTTC	CASSSGTQPYEQYF
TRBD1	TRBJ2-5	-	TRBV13	TGTGCCAGCAGCTCGAACAGGGGAATACAAGAGACCCAGTACTTC	CASSSNRGIQETQYF
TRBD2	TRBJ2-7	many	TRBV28	TGTGCCAGCAGTTTGCGGGAGGGCCTCTTCGAGCAGTACTTC	CASSLREGLFEQYF
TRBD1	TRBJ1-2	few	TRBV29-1	TGCAGCGCCGGGACAGCCGAGAACTATGGCTACACCTTC	CSAGTAENYGYTF
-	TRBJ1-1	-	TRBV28	TGTGCCAGCAGTCCCGATATCGGCAGGACCACTGAAGCTTTCTTT	CASSPDIGRTTEAFF
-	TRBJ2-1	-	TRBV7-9	TGTGCCAGCAGCAGTTACATCGAGCAGTTCTTC	CASSSYIEQFF
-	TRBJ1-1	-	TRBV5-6	TGTGCCAGCAGCTTGCCGCCGGACACTGAAGCTTTCTTT	CASSLPPDTEAFF
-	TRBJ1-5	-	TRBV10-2	TGCGCCAGCAGCCGGATCAGCAATCAGCCCCAGCATTTT	CASSRISNQPQHF
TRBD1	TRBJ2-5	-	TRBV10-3	TGTGCCATCAGGCTGGACAGGGGGGGTGAGACCCAGTACTTC	CAIRLDRGGETQYF
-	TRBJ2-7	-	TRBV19	TGTGCCAGTAGTATTTCCGGCAACCCCTACGAGCAGTACTTC	CASSISGNPYEQYF
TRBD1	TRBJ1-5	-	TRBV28	TGTGCCAGCAGTAACACAGGGGGTAGGAATCAGCCCCAGCATTTT	CASSNTGGRNQPQHF
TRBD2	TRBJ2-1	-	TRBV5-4	TGTGCCAGCAGCTTGCTCCTAGCGGGAGAAAGGCATGAGCAGTTCTTC	CASSLLLAGERHEQFF
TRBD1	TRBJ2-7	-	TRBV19	TGTGCCAGTAGTAACGTAGGACAGGTATACGAGCAGTACTTC	CASSNVGQVYEQYF
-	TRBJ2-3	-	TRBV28	TGTGCCAGCAGTTCCCTTGTGTTAGGTAGCGGAACCACAGATACGCAGTATTTT	CASSSLVLGSGTTDTQYF
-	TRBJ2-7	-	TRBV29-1	TGCAGCGTGACCGGGACGGACACCTACGAGCAGTACTTC	CSVTGTDTYEQYF
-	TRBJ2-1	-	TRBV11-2	TGTGCCAGCAGCTTAGGATCGCATGAGCAGTTCTTC	CASSLGSHEQFF
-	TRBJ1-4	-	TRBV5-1	TGCGCCAGCAGCTTGGGTCTGGAGAATGAAAAACTGTTTTTT	CASSLGLENEKLFF
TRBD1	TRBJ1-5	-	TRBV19	TGTGCCAGTAGTATTTCGGGACAGGGTCATAGCAATCAGCCCCAGCATTTT	CASSISGQGHSNQPQHF
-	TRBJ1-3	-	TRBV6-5	TGTGCCAGCAGTTTAGTCGGGCTCGACTCTGGAAACACCATATATTTT	CASSLVGLDSGNTIYF
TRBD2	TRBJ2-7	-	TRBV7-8	TGTGCCAGCAGACCCTCTGACGGTTATACTAGCGGAGTCTTC	CASRPSDGYTSGVF
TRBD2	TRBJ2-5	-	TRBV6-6	TGTGCCAGCAGAGAGGGACTAGCGGACCAAGAGACCCAGTACTTC	CASREGLADQETQYF
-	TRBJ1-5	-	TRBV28	TGTGCCAGCAGTTCACACAGGGCGGCTCAGCCCCAGCATTTT	CASSSHRAAQPQHF
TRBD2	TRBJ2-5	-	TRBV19	TGTGCCAGTAGTATAGCGACTAGCGTTCAAGAGACCCAGTACTTC	CASSIATSVQETQYF
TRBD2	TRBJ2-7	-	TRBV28	TGTGCCAGCAGTAAACCAAACCACTTCACCGGGACTAGCGTGCCGGGGCTAGGGTACGAGCAGTACTTC	CASSKPNHFTGTSVPGLGYEQYF
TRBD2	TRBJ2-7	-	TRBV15	TGTGCCACCAGCGGGTCGGTTAGCGGGAGTACCTACGAGCAGTACTTC	CATSGSVSGSTYEQYF
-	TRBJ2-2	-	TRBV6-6	TGTGCCAGCAGTGGCGAGGCGGCCGGGGAGCTGTTTTTT	CASSGEAAGELFF
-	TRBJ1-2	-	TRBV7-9	TGTGCCAGCAGCTGGGGGGCCAGGCGACCCTATGGCTACACCTTC	CASSWGARRPYGYTF
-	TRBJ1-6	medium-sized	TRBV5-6	TGTGCCAGCAGCCGGACCCCCTGGGATTCACCCCTCCACTTT	CASSRTPWDSPLHF
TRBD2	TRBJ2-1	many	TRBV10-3	TGTGCCTCACTAGCGGAGTCCTCCTACAATGAGCAGTTCTTC	CASLAESSYNEQFF
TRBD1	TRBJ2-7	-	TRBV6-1	TGTGCCAGCAGTGAAGAGGAGGGACAGGGTCACTACGAGCAGTACTTC	CASSEEEGQGHYEQYF
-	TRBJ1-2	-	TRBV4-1	TGCGCCAGCAGCCAAGACGGGGGCCGTAACTATGGCTACACCTTC	CASSQDGGRNYGYTF
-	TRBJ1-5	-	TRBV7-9	TGTGCCAGCTGTCAGGGTCGGTGCCCCTGGCAGCCCCAGCATTTT	CASCQGRCPWQPQHF
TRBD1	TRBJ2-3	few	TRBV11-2	TGTGCCAGCAGCGCCCGGCCTTGGGACAGCACTGCAGATACGCAGTATTTT	CASSARPWDSTADTQYF
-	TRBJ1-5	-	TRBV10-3	TGTGCCATCAGCGACACACACCCGGGCAATCAGCCCCAGCATTTT	CAISDTHPGNQPQHF
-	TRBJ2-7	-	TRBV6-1	TGTGCCAGCACTCAGGGGCCCTACGAGCAGTACTTC	CASTQGPYEQYF
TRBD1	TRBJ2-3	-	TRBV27	TGTGCCAGCAGTTTATTGACAGGGGGCGCAGATACGCAGTATTTT	CASSLLTGGADTQYF
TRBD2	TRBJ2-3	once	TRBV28	TGTGCCAGCAGACTAGCGGGAGGGCTAGATACGCAGTATTTT	CASRLAGGLDTQYF
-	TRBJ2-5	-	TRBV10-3	TGTGCCATCATATGGTGGGGGAATGAGACCCAGTACTTC	CAIIWWGNETQYF
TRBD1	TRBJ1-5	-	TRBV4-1	TGCGCCAGCAGCCCCGGGACAGTTCAGCCCCAGCATTTT	CASSPGTVQPQHF
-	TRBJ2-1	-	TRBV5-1	TGCGCCAGCAGCCGGAGAGGGCGTGACAATGAGCAGTTCTTC	CASSRRGRDNEQFF
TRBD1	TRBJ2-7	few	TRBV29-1	TGCAGCGCAGTGACAGGGGGGCTCTACGAGCAGTACTTC	CSAVTGGLYEQYF
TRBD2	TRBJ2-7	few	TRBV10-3	TGTGCCATCAGAGCCGGGACTAGCGGTTACTACGAGCAGTACTTC	CAIRAGTSGYYEQYF
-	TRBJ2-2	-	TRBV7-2	TGTGCCAGCAGCTTAGGTCTGTTAACGAACACCGGGGAGCTGTTTTTT	CASSLGLLTNTGELFF
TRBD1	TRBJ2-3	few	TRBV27	TGTGCCAGCAGTACCGCCAGGGGGAGCACAGATACGCAGTATTTT	CASSTARGSTDTQYF
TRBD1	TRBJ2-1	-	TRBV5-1	TGCGCCAGCAGCTTCCGGGACAGGCCTAGAGAGCAGTTCTTC	CASSFRDRPREQFF
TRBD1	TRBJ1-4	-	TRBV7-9	TGTGCCAGCAGGTTGACAGGGGGCGCGGAAAAACTGTTTTTT	CASRLTGGAEKLFF
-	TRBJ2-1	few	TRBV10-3	TGTGCCATCAGAGGGGCTAGCGTTATCGAGCAGTTCTTC	CAIRGASVIEQFF
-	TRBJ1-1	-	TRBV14	TGTGCCAGCAGCCAAGGCACACTCATGAACACTGAAGCTTTCTTT	CASSQGTLMNTEAFF
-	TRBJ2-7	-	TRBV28	TGTGCCAGCAGTTTTAAAAGGTTAACGAGCTCCTACGAGCAGTACTTC	CASSFKRLTSSYEQYF
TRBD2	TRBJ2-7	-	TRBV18	TGTGCCAGCTCACCCGAAGGGGTGGCCGGGACTAGCGGGAGCTACGAGCAGTACTTC	CASSPEGVAGTSGSYEQYF